This TCR beta chain was identified in a study of CXCR3-negative and CXCR3-positive naive CD8 T cells. 5' RACE with UMI labels generated the TRB cDNA libraries. From the 5' RACE reads, TCRdb lists one entry per CDR3 protein and no DNA. The sample table sets out some 130,000 distinct CDR3 sequences. CDR1 is MDHEN, CDR2 SYDVKM, per germline. CDR3 length equals 15 residues. Study conclusions and caveats: TRB CDR3s were more hydrophobic in CXCR3-positive than in CXCR3-negative naive cells.

To note about this clonotype: What it recognizes is unknown.

Input material: naive CXCR3+ CD8+ T cells from blood. Indicated subset: CD45RO-CCR7+CD27+CD95- naive CD8+ T cells expressing CXCR3 (TNR3+). This chain links TRBV28 with TRBJ1-1; TCRdb's D call of TRBD1 is untestable without DNA. This clonotype was obtained from a human donor in good health. Some clones in this sample may be carry-over from other donors' samples. Here the CDR3 reads CASSFTGARRTEAFF.